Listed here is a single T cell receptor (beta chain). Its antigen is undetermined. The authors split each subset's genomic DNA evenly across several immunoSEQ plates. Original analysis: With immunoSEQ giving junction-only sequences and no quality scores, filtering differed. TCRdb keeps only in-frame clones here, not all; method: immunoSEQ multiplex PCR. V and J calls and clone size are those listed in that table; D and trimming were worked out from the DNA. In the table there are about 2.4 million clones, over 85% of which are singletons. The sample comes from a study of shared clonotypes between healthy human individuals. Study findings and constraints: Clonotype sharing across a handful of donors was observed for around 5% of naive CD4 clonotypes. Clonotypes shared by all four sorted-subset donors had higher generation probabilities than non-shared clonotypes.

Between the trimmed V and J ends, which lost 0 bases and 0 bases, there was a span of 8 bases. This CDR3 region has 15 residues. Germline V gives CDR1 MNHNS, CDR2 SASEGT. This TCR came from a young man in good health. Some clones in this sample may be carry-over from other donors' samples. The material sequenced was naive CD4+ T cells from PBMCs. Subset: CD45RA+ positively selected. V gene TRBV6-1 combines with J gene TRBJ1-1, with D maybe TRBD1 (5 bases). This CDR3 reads CASSEAGRMNTEAFF. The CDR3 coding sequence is TGTGCCAGCAGTGAAGCGGGACGGATGAACACTGAAGCTTTCTTT.